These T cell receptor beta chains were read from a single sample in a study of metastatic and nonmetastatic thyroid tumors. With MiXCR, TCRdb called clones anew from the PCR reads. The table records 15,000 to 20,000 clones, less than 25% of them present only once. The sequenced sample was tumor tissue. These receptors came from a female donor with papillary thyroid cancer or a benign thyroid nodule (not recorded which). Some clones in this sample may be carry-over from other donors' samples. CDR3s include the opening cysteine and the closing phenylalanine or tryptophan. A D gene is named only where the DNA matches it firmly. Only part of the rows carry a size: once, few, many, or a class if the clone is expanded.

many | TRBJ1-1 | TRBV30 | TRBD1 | CAWSAQQGAKENTEAFF | TGTGCCTGGAGCGCCCAGCAGGGGGCGAAGGAGAACACTGAAGCTTTCTTT
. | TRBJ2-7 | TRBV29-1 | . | CSVSVSGPYEQYF | TGCAGCGTTTCGGTAAGCGGACCCTACGAGCAGTACTTC
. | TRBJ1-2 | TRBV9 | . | CASSTSRLLAETNYGYTF | TGTGCCAGCAGCACCTCCCGCCTCCTGGCAGAAACTAACTATGGCTACACCTTC
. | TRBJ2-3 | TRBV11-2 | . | CASSSPLRLVDTQYF | TGTGCCAGCAGCTCCCCGCTGAGGTTGGTAGATACGCAGTATTTT
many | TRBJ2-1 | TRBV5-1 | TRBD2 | CASSQGLAGSNEQFF | TGCGCCAGCAGCCAGGGACTAGCGGGAAGTAATGAGCAGTTCTTC
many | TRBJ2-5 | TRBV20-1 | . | CSARVLYQETQYF | TGCAGTGCTAGAGTCCTGTACCAAGAGACCCAGTACTTC
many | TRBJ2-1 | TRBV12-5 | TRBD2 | CASGQAGDFYNEQFF | TGTGCTAGTGGCCAAGCGGGAGACTTCTACAATGAGCAGTTCTTC
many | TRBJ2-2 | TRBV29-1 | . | CSVELVQSVTGELFF | TGCAGCGTTGAACTGGTCCAGAGCGTTACCGGGGAGCTGTTTTTT
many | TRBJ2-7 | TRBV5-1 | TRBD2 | CASSRGLAGEAGSYEQYF | TGCGCCAGCAGCCGGGGACTAGCGGGAGAGGCGGGCTCCTACGAGCAGTACTTC
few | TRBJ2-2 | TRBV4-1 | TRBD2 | CASSRSFSGSAGELFF | TGCGCCAGCAGCCGAAGCTTTAGCGGGAGCGCCGGGGAGCTGTTTTTT
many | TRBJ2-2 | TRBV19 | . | CASSTSHYRAGGELFF | TGTGCCAGTAGTACGAGTCATTACAGGGCAGGCGGGGAGCTGTTTTTT
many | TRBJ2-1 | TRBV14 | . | CASSQGGRHNEQFF | TGTGCCAGCAGCCAAGGCGGCAGACACAATGAGCAGTTCTTC